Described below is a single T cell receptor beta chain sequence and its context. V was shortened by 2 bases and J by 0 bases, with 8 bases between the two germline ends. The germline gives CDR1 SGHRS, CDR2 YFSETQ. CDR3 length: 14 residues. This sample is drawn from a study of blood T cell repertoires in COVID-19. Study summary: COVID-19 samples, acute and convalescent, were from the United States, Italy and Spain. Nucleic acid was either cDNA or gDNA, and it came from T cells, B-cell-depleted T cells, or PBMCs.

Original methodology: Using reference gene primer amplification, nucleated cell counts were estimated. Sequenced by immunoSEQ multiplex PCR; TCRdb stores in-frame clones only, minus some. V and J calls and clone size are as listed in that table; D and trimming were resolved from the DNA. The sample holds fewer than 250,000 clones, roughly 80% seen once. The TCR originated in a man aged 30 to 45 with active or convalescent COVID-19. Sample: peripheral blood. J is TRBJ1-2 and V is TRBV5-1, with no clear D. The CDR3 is CASSFGGTNYGYTF. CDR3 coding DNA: TGCGCCAGCAGCTTTGGAGGGACTAACTATGGCTACACCTTC.